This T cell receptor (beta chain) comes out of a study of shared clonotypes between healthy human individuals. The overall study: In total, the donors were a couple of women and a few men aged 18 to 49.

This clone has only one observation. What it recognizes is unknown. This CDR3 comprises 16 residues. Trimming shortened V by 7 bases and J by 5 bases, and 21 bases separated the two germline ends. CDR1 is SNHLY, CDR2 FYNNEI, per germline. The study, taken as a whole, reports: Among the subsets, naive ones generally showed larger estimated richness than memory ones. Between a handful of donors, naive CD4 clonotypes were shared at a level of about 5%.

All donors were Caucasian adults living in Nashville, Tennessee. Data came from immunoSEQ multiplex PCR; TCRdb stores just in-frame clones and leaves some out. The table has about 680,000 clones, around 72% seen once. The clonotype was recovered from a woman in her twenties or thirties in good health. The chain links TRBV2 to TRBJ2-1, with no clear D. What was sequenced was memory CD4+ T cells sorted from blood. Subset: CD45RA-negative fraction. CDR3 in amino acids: CASNILGPQVDNEQFF. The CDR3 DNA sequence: TGTGCCAGCAATATACTCGGGCCTCAAGTAGACAATGAGCAGTTCTTC.